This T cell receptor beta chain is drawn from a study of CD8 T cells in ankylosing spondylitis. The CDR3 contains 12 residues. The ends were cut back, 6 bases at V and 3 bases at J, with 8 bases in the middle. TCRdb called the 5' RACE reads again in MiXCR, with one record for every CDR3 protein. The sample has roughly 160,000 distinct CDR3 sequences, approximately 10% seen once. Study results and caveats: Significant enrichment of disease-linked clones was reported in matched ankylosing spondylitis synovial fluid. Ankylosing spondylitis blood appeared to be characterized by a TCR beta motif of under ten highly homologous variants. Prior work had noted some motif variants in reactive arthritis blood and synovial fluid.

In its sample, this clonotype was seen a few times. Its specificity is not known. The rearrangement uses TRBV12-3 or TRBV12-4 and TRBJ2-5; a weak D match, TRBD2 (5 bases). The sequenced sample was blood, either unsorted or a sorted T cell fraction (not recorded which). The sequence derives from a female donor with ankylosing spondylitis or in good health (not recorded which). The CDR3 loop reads CASRDFKETQYF. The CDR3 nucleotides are TGTGCCAGCAGGGACTTTAAAGAGACCCAGTACTTC.